This T cell receptor (beta chain) was sequenced in a study of blood T cell repertoires in COVID-19. The wider study: Samples of COVID-19 (acute and convalescent) were obtained from the United States, Italy and Spain. T cells, B-cell-depleted T cells, or PBMCs provided the cDNA or gDNA that served as material.

Germline CDR1 is SGHTA and CDR2 is FQGNSA. There are 13 residues in the CDR3. V dropped 2 bases and J dropped 1 base, with 5 bases sitting between them. Original methodology: Nucleated cell counts were estimated from reference gene primer amplification. Sequencing was performed with immunoSEQ multiplex PCR; in TCRdb, only in-frame clones are kept and a portion is missing. V, J and clone size reflect that table, while D and trimming were determined from the DNA. The sample has around 150,000 clones; around four fifths are singletons. This chain links TRBV7-2 with TRBJ1-1; D is uncertain. Sequenced sample: peripheral blood. The receptor was isolated from a woman aged 80 or over with acute or convalescent COVID-19. CDR3 DNA sequence: TGTGCCAGCAGCTTACGGGAGAACACTGAAGCTTTCTTT. Translated: CASSLRENTEAFF.